The 24 T cell receptor beta chains below were found in one sample sequenced in a study of T cells after yellow fever vaccination. TCRdb passed the 5' RACE reads through MiXCR, listing each CDR3 protein once. The sample includes 250,000 to 300,000 distinct CDR3 sequences, about 5.2% of them seen just once. Sequenced here: CD4+ T cells sorted from PBMCs, sampled on the day of the yellow fever booster vaccination. Receptor source: a man between 18 and 35 years old who received the YFV17D yellow fever vaccine.

This clonotype has a handful of counts. The chain recombines TRBV25-1 with TRBJ1-5; TRBD1 matches at 10 bases. The CDR3 length is 19 residues. With 4 bases clipped from V and 0 bases from J, the junction kept 12 bases outside the gene matches. CDR1 is MGHDK, CDR2 SYGVNS, per germline. CDR3 nucleotides: TGTGCCAGCAGTGCCCGTAGGGACAGGGGCGAATTTAGCAATCAGCCCCAGCATTTT. Translated: CASSARRDRGEFSNQPQHF.

This clonotype occurred a few times. The rearrangement links TRBV6-2 or TRBV6-3 to TRBJ2-7; 7 positions match TRBD1. Germline V gene data show CDR1 as MNHEY and CDR2 as SVGEGT. This CDR3 is 15 amino acids long. V shed 5 bases and J 3 bases; nucleotides not matched to a gene: 10. In nucleotides, the CDR3 is TGTGCCAGCAGTGGCTACAGGGGATTCCTCTACGAGCAGTACTTC. Translation gives CASSGYRGFLYEQYF.

CDR3 loop: CASSLWGQLLNEQFF. As DNA, the CDR3 is TGTGCCAGCAGCTTATGGGGACAGTTGTTAAATGAGCAGTTCTTC. The genes are TRBV11-2 and TRBJ2-1; 7 nucleotides agree with TRBD1. The CDR3 totals 15 residues. V dropped 2 bases and J dropped 7; count of bases not matched to a gene: 8. Germline CDR1 SGHAT, CDR2 FQNNGV.

Only a few counts were recorded for this clonotype. The chain is built from TRBV6-1 and TRBJ2-1, with D perhaps TRBD1 (5 bases). Trimming stripped 6 bases from V and 3 bases from J, with 12 bases between. The germline CDR1 and CDR2 sequences are MNHNS and SASEGT. CDR3 length equals 14 residues. The CDR3 bases are TGTGCCAGCAGCCCAGGGTCACTCTACAATGAGCAGTTCTTC. Its protein is CASSPGSLYNEQFF.

The sample holds many counts of this clonotype. The chain links TRBV7-8 to TRBJ2-2; tentatively, D is TRBD2 (7 bases). The CDR3 is 15 residues long. Trimming removed 2 bases at V and 5 bases at J, with 12 bases between. The V gene's germline CDR1 is SGHVS and CDR2 FQNEAQ. This CDR3 is CASSLRGGRTGELFF. In DNA form, the CDR3 reads TGTGCCAGCAGCTTAAGGGGGGGCCGAACCGGGGAGCTGTTTTTT.

This clonotype was detected a few times. The chain couples TRBV7-3 to TRBJ2-1, with D possibly being TRBD2 (7 bases). The germline CDR1 and CDR2 sequences are SGHTA and FQGTGA. The CDR3 has 13 amino acids. V lost 5 bases, J lost 9 bases, and 14 bases lay in between. In nucleotides, the CDR3 is TGTGCCAGCAGCCCCGGGGGGCTCAGTGAGCAGTTCTTC. This codes for CASSPGGLSEQFF.

Many counts were recorded for this clonotype. The gene calls are TRBV5-1 and TRBJ2-2, with D unresolved. The CDR3 runs 15 residues. The ends were cut back, 6 bases at V and 0 bases at J, with 12 bases in the middle. Germline CDR1 SGHRS, CDR2 YFSETQ. The CDR3 here is CASKTEPPNTGELFF. The CDR3 nucleotides are TGCGCCAGCAAGACGGAGCCCCCGAACACCGGGGAGCTGTTTTTT.

This clonotype was seen at least ten times. V usage is TRBV6-2 or TRBV6-3 and J usage is TRBJ2-2, with TRBD1 matching over 9 bases. The germline V gene has CDR1 MNHEY and CDR2 SVGEGT. The CDR3 consists of 15 residues. V gave up 6 bases and J gave up 1 base; unmatched junction bases: 3. The CDR3 loop reads CASRQGQGNTGELFF. The CDR3 nucleotides are TGTGCCAGCAGACAGGGACAGGGGAACACCGGGGAGCTGTTTTTT.

This clonotype was observed at least ten times. The chain joins TRBV5-4 to TRBJ2-5, with 7 positions matching TRBD2. CDR1 is SGHNT, CDR2 YYREEE, per germline (reference sequence). The V segment lost 2 bases and the J segment 2 bases; nucleotides outside the gene matches: 3. This CDR3 is 14 amino acids long. The CDR3 bases are TGTGCCAGCAGCTTCGGACTAGTACAAGAGACCCAGTACTTC. Protein sequence: CASSFGLVQETQYF.

The CDR3 loop is CSAGVSGGAVSYNEQFF. The CDR3 coding sequence is TGCAGTGCTGGGGTTAGCGGGGGGGCGGTAAGCTACAATGAGCAGTTCTTC. The chain links TRBV20-1 to TRBJ2-1; 11 positions match TRBD2. Trimming took 5 bases from V and 3 from J; bases not matched to a gene: 12. CDR1 and CDR2 (germline): DFQATT, SNEGSKA (reference sequence). CDR3 length: 17 residues.

In its sample, this clonotype was seen a few times. The chain carries TRBV3-1 and TRBJ2-7, with a weak D call TRBD1 (6 bases). This CDR3 has 15 residues. Germline-derived CDR1 and CDR2 are LGHDT and YNNKEL (reference sequence). Trimming shortened V by 1 base and J by 3 bases, and 13 bases separated the two germline ends. CDR3 residues: CASSQGSDSSYEQYV. CDR3 nucleotides: TGTGCCAGCAGCCAAGGGTCGGACAGTAGCTACGAGCAGTACGTC.

This clonotype was observed a few times. The chain has TRBV2 and TRBJ2-2; D not certain. Germline CDR1 SNHLY, CDR2 FYNNEI. This CDR3 region has 13 residues. V gave up 0 bases and J gave up 8 bases, with 7 bases separating them. The CDR3 DNA reads as TGTGCCAGCAGTGAAGCTCTCTGGGGGGAGCTGTTTTTT. Its protein product is CASSEALWGELFF. Drawing the rest from reference TRBV2 and TRBJ2-2, the complete variable domain is EPEVTQTPSHQVTQMGQEVILRCVPISNHLYFYWYRQILGQKVEFLVSFYNNEISEKSEIFDDQFSVERPDGSNFTLKIRSTKLEDSAMYFCASSEALWGELFFGEGSRLTVL.

The genes are TRBV11-2 and TRBJ2-1; TRBD1 matches 8 bases. The CDR3 sequence is 15 residues long. The ends lost 5 bases at V and 4 bases at J; junction bases unmatched: 7. Germline CDR1 and CDR2: SGHAT and FQNNGV. The DNA for the CDR3 is TGTGCCAGCAGCATCCAGGGGGCTTCTTACAATGAGCAGTTCTTC. It codes for CASSIQGASYNEQFF.

The V and J genes are TRBV28 and TRBJ1-5; D not certain. Germline lookup yields CDR1 MDHEN and CDR2 SYDVKM. Trimming took 3 bases from V and 6 from J, leaving 6 bases between them. The CDR3 consists of 12 residues. The CDR3 region is CASSFSIQPQHF. As DNA, the CDR3 is TGTGCCAGCAGTTTTTCAATTCAGCCCCAGCATTTT.

This clonotype was found many times. The rearrangement uses TRBV7-2 and TRBJ2-3; D is ambiguous. V was pared by 5 bases and J by 3 bases, with 12 bases between. The CDR3 is 14 residues long. Looked up from germline, CDR1 is SGHTA and CDR2 is FQGNSA. CDR3 sequence reads: CASSLTRSTDTQYF. The CDR3 bases are TGTGCCAGCAGCCTCACCCGTAGTACAGATACGCAGTATTTT.

J is TRBJ2-6 and V is TRBV5-1; no reliable D call. The CDR3 sequence is 14 residues long. V was clipped by 3 bases and J by 3 bases, with 7 bases between them. Germline V lookup: CDR1 SGHRS, CDR2 YFSETQ. This CDR3 reads CASSSTVGANVLTF. CDR3 sequence (DNA): TGCGCCAGCAGCTCGACCGTTGGGGCCAACGTCCTGACTTTC.

The V and J genes are TRBV5-4 and TRBJ1-2; no clear D. Trimming removed 5 bases from V and 13 bases from J, with 21 bases in between. The CDR3 has 13 residues. The V gene's germline CDR1 is SGHNT and CDR2 YYREEE (reference sequence). CDR3 nucleotides: TGTGCCAGCAGGCCCCAGGAAAAAGGCTTGTGCACCTTC. Translated: CASRPQEKGLCTF. The whole variable domain, remainder taken from reference TRBV5-4 and TRBJ1-2, is ETGVTQSPTHLIKTRGQQVTLRCSSQSGHNTVSWYQQALGQGPQFIFQYYREEENGRGNFPPRFSGLQFPNYSSELNVNALELDDSALYLCASRPQEKGLCTFGSGTRLTVV.

J is TRBJ2-5 and V is TRBV27; a weak D match, TRBD2 (6 bases). This CDR3 contains 14 residues. CDR1 is MNHEY, CDR2 SMNVEV, per germline (reference sequence). The germline V and J ends were trimmed by 4 bases and 2 bases, with 11 bases remaining between them. The CDR3 DNA reads TGTGCCAGCAGTTCCACGCGGGGACAAGAGACCCAGTACTTC. Its translation: CASSSTRGQETQYF.

Here the CDR3 reads CASSLGTVSGANVLTF. CDR3 bases: TGCGCCAGCAGCTTGGGAACAGTGTCTGGGGCCAACGTCCTGACTTTC. This chain uses TRBV5-1 with TRBJ2-6; D not certain. This CDR3 comprises 16 residues. Deletions cut 0 bases from V and 1 base from J, with 8 bases between. In germline, CDR1 is SGHRS, CDR2 YFSETQ.

This clonotype was seen a few times. The J gene is TRBJ2-5, the V gene TRBV4-3; no definite D call. There are 15 residues in the CDR3. Germline values: CDR1 LGHNA, CDR2 YSLEER. Deletions cut 0 bases from V and 1 base from J, with 9 bases between. This chain's CDR3 is CASSQDVSFQETQYF. The CDR3 coding sequence is TGCGCCAGCAGCCAAGATGTGAGTTTCCAAGAGACCCAGTACTTC.

This clonotype was recorded a few times. The CDR3 sequence: CASSQSGTGEETQYF. The CDR3 nucleotides read TGTGCCAGCAGTCAATCCGGGACAGGGGAAGAGACCCAGTACTTC. V and J are TRBV28 and TRBJ2-5; 10 positions agree with TRBD1. V shed 5 bases and J 3 bases; nucleotides not matched to a gene: 6. The germline CDR1 and CDR2 sequences are MDHEN and SYDVKM. This CDR3 region has 15 residues.

This clonotype was observed many times. The CDR3 loop reads CASSLNFRGEQYF. The CDR3 nucleotides read TGTGCCAGCAGTTTAAATTTCAGGGGCGAGCAGTACTTC. The chain is built from TRBV27 and TRBJ2-7, with D possibly TRBD1 on 6 matching bases. This CDR3 comprises 13 residues. Germline CDR1 reads MNHEY; CDR2 reads SMNVEV (reference sequence). V lost 2 bases to trimming and J lost 6 bases, with 11 bases between them.

The rearrangement links TRBV6-5 to TRBJ2-1, with D unresolved. In germline, CDR1 is MNHEY, CDR2 SVGAGI. Trimming stripped 2 bases from V and 4 bases from J, with 9 bases between. The CDR3 covers 14 residues. The CDR3 is CASSYRTQYNEQFF. CDR3 DNA sequence: TGTGCCAGCAGTTACAGGACGCAATACAATGAGCAGTTCTTC.

There are many counts of this clonotype. V gene TRBV4-1 combines with J gene TRBJ2-3; the D is unclear. There are 12 residues in the CDR3. The ends were cut back, 3 bases at V and 13 bases at J, with 14 bases in the middle. Germline V gives CDR1 MGHRA, CDR2 YSYEKL. The DNA of the CDR3 is TGCGCCAGCAGCCATCCAAAGGCTGTTAAGTATTTT. It translates to CASSHPKAVKYF.